A single sample is the source of the 15 T cell receptor beta chains below, sequenced in a study of long-term antiretroviral therapy in people with HIV. This was the immunoSEQ v3.0 assay at survey level. Assay used: immunoSEQ multiplex PCR; TCRdb lists only in-frame clones, some missing. This table has tens of thousands of clones, roughly 85% appearing once. This sample comprised unsorted PBMCs, obtained 2.2 years after starting antiretroviral therapy. The receptors derive from a man younger than 30 with HIV.

This chain links TRBV20-1 with TRBJ1-1, with TRBD1 identical over 8 bases. V shed 6 bases, J shed 8 bases, and the junction held 5 bases outside the gene matches. CDR1 is DFQATT, CDR2 SNEGSKA, per germline (reference sequence). This CDR3 is built from 11 residues. The CDR3 DNA reads as TGCAGTGCCCCGACAGGGGCGGAAGCTTTCTTT. Its translation: CSAPTGAEAFF.

The rearrangement links TRBV27 to TRBJ2-3; 11 bases are a match to TRBD2. From germline, CDR1 is MNHEY and CDR2 SMNVEV (reference sequence). The trim removed 5 bases at V and 2 bases at J, leaving 6 bases unmatched. The CDR3 has 16 residues. In DNA, the CDR3 is TGTGCCAGCAGTCTCGGGACTAGCGGTTTCACAGATACGCAGTATTTT. This gives the protein CASSLGTSGFTDTQYF.

The chain employs TRBV11-2 and TRBJ2-7; TRBD1 aligns across 9 bases. The junction had 6 bases not matched to a gene; V was cut back by 4 bases and J by 2 bases. CDR3 length: 15 amino acids. The germline V gene encodes CDR1 SGHAT and CDR2 FQNNGV. CDR3: CASSSPGTGTYEQYF. The CDR3 region has the DNA TGTGCCAGCAGCTCCCCCGGGACAGGGACCTACGAGCAGTACTTC.

A word on this clone: Germline is not matched at one junction end, which may reflect a read error. V gene TRBV2 combines with J gene TRBJ1-1; perhaps TRBD1 as D (5 bases). Germline V gene data show CDR1 as SNHLY and CDR2 as FYNNEI. The CDR3 is 11 residues long. DNA for the CDR3: TGTGCCAGCAGTGACTCCCATACAGGCTCCTTT. Amino acid sequence: CASSDSHTGSF. Variable domain in full (rest from reference TRBV2 and TRBJ1-1): EPEVTQTPSHQVTQMGQEVILRCVPISNHLYFYWYRQILGQKVEFLVSFYNNEISEKSEIFDDQFSVERPDGSNFTLKIRSTKLEDSAMYFCASSDSHTGSFGQGTRLTVV.

J is TRBJ1-1 and V is TRBV27; D gene ambiguous. The CDR3 contains 12 residues. Germline CDR1 and CDR2: MNHEY and SMNVEV (reference sequence). V gave up 5 bases and J gave up 11 bases, with 15 bases separating them. CDR3: CASSAGRGSAFF. The DNA for the CDR3 is TGTGCCAGCAGTGCGGGTCGGGGTTCTGCTTTCTTT.

In its sample, this clone was seen a few times. The rearrangement links TRBV2 to TRBJ2-7, with D tentatively TRBD1 or TRBD2 (5 bases each). CDR1 is SNHLY and CDR2 is FYNNEI in the germline V gene. The CDR3 sequence is 13 residues long. The V and J ends lost 2 bases and 6 bases respectively, with 11 bases between them. The DNA of the CDR3 is TGTGCCAGCAGTGAATTTGTAGGGACCGAGCAGTACTTC. This encodes CASSEFVGTEQYF.

The genes are TRBV27 and TRBJ1-5, with a tentative D call TRBD1 (5 bases). The germline V gene has CDR1 MNHEY and CDR2 SMNVEV (reference sequence). This CDR3 is 15 amino acids long. Deletions cut 2 bases from V and 3 bases from J, with 11 bases between. The DNA for the CDR3 is TGTGCCAGCAGTTTAAAGAGGGGTCTCAATCAGCCCCAGCATTTT. Amino acid sequence: CASSLKRGLNQPQHF.

This sequence joins TRBV5-1 and TRBJ2-2, with D uncertain. Trimming took off 0 bases at V and 4 bases at J, with 13 bases between the two ends. CDR1 is SGHRS and CDR2 is YFSETQ in the germline V gene. The CDR3 has 16 residues. In nucleotides, the CDR3 is TGCGCCAGCAGCTTGGGTCTGGGGAAGGTCACCGGGGAGCTGTTTTTT. The encoded protein is CASSLGLGKVTGELFF.

The rearrangement links TRBV10-2 to TRBJ1-2, with 8 bases that match TRBD1. The CDR3 is made up of 12 amino acids. Germline CDR1 reads WSHSY; CDR2 reads SAAADI. Germline trimming cut 8 bases from V and 2 bases from J; bases unmatched to any gene: 1. CDR3 amino acids: CASRTGNYGYTF. Here the CDR3 DNA reads TGCGCCAGCCGGACAGGGAACTATGGCTACACCTTC.

The chain links TRBV10-3 to TRBJ2-7, with D hard to call. The CDR3 has 13 amino acids. V dropped 0 bases and J dropped 7 bases, with 10 bases sitting between them. The germline CDR1 and CDR2 sequences are ENHRY and SYGVKD. CDR3 residues: CAISESTFGEQYF. The CDR3 coding sequence is TGTGCCATCAGTGAGTCGACCTTCGGGGAGCAGTACTTC.

This clone occurred once. The chain carries TRBV6-5 and TRBJ1-1, with TRBD1 identical over 7 bases. Germline values: CDR1 MNHEY, CDR2 SVGAGI. This CDR3 contains 13 residues. The J segment lost 4 bases and the V segment lost 6 bases, leaving 5 bases of the junction unmatched. CDR3 sequence reads: CASSSGGATEAFF. Written as DNA, the CDR3 is TGTGCCAGCAGCTCAGGGGGAGCCACTGAAGCTTTCTTT.

The V call is TRBV6-1, the J call TRBJ2-7; the match to TRBD2 covers 13 bases. Trimming took 6 bases from V and 4 from J; bases not matched to a gene: 3. The length of the CDR3 is 14 residues. Looked up from germline, CDR1 is MNHNS and CDR2 is SASEGT. The chain's CDR3 is CASSPGLAGYEQYF. Written as DNA, the CDR3 is TGTGCCAGCAGCCCGGGACTAGCGGGGTACGAGCAGTACTTC.

V gene TRBV29-1 combines with J gene TRBJ2-1, with 7 bases that match TRBD2. Germline loops: CDR1 SQVTM, CDR2 ANQGSEA. The CDR3 spans 13 residues. V trimming: 8 bases; J trimming: 1 base; junction bases outside the gene matches: 5. In DNA, the CDR3 is TGCAGCACGTGGACTAGTTCCTACAATGAGCAGTTCTTC. This codes for CSTWTSSYNEQFF.

In nucleotides, the CDR3 is TGTGCCAGCGGGTATGGTCAGCCCCAGCATTTT. Translating it yields CASGYGQPQHF. The V call is TRBV28, the J call TRBJ1-5; D ambiguous. CDR1 MDHEN and CDR2 SYDVKM come from the germline V gene. V lost 8 bases, J lost 6 bases, and 8 bases lay in between. This CDR3 comprises 11 residues.

Remarks on this clone: The junction does not match germline at one end; this may be a read error. This rearrangement joins TRBV7-7 to TRBJ1-4; possibly TRBD1 for D (5 bases). Per germline, CDR1 SSHAT and CDR2 FNYEAQ (reference sequence). The CDR3 runs 13 residues. CDR3 amino acids: CASSLGQGGELFF. As DNA, the CDR3 is TGTGCTAGCAGCTTAGGGCAGGGAGGTGAGCTGTTTTTT.